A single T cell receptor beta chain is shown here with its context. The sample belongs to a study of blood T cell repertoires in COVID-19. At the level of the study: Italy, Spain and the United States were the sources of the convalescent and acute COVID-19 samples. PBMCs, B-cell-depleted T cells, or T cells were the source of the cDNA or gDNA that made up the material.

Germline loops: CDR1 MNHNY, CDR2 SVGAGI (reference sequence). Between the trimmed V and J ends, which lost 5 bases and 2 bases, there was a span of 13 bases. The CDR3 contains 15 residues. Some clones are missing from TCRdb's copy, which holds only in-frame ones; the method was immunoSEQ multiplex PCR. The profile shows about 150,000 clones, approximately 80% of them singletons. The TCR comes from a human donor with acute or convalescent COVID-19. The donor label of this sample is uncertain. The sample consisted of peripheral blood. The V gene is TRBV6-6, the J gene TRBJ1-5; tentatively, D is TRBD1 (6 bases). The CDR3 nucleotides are TGTGCCAGCAGTGTTTGGGGGCAAGGCAATCAGCCCCAGCATTTT. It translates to CASSVWGQGNQPQHF.